This TCR beta chain was documented in a study of early T cells in non-severe SARS-CoV-2 infection (dated by TCRdb to about 2021). Background on the whole study: Because TCR sequencing relied on bulk RNA taken from unsorted whole blood, pairing of alpha and beta chains was not possible.

The method was 5' RACE. Data came from a NextSeq 500. Unique molecular identifiers were attached to individual cDNA molecules in the TCR library protocol so that sequencing error and PCR bias could be corrected. Both TCR alpha and beta chains were sequenced, and tight co-correlation was observed between alpha and beta sequence abundances in each sample. Processing in the source paper ran as follows. V gene, J gene and CDR3 annotation of TCR sequences was performed with Decombinator V4. Expanded TCRs were defined as changing significantly between any two time points under a Poisson model with p below 0.0001. TCR abundances were normalised to the total number of TCRs sequenced per sample and were expressed as counts per million. TRAV1-2 paired with TRAJ12, TRAJ20 or TRAJ33 defined MAIT TCRs, while TRAV10 paired with TRAJ18 defined iNKT TCRs. A search of VDJdb, accessed on 1 November 2021, was run for TCRs annotated to CMV, EBV and SARS-CoV-2, with TCRs annotated for multiple antigens excluded. Starting from the raw public reads, TCRdb applied fastp trimming at Q25, assembled clones with MiXCR and retained in-frame beta chains. Every entry covers one CDR3 protein and lists the most common genes and DNA from its rows. It is TCRdb's table, rather than the study itself, that gives the V and J calls and clone size. For this sample the table gives tens of thousands of distinct CDR3 sequences, of which roughly 12% were detected only once. Over 3% of the sample lies in the top ten.

This clonotype was picked up many times. Its antigen remains unidentified. Per-base qualities were not stored, and no clone one base away is much larger. Broad study findings and their caveats: VDJdb matching was skewed toward anti-spike CD8 responses, so virus-specific expansions were likely underestimated and private and CD4 specificities were missed.

V and J lose 4 bases and 3 bases, and a span of 13 bases separates them. The CDR3 starts with the cysteine, ends with the phenylalanine, and has 14 residues. Only CDR3 DNA remains: 42 bases, in frame from the first base. This was a case-control study nested in a cohort of healthcare workers in London, UK, who had nasopharyngeal swab PCR tests and blood samples taken every week. Healthcare workers were recruited between 23 and 31 March 2020, during the week of the UK lockdown, and were followed weekly for up to about 15 weeks. The chain is assembled from TRBV12-3 or TRBV12-4 and TRBJ2-7; the D gene is perhaps TRBD1, from 5 matching bases. The sample comprised whole blood. This TCR was recovered from an adult who was a healthcare worker with PCR-confirmed SARS-CoV-2 infection or an uninfected control (not recorded which). This receptor carries the CDR3 CASSSQGPRYEQYF. The sequenced DNA: TGTGCCAGCAGTTCCCAGGGTCCCCGCTACGAGCAGTACTTC.